The present T cell receptor (beta chain) was sequenced within a study of T cell responses to AZD1222 COVID-19 vaccine (dated by TCRdb to the early 2020s). Regarding the research as a whole: TCR sequencing was performed for about 240 trial participants, of whom some 200 were given two doses of AZD1222 and around 26 were given two doses of MenACWY control vaccine. Trial participants were enrolled by age into 18-55, 56-69 and 70-plus year subgroups, with roughly 150, 30 and 60 TCR-sequenced participants respectively. Broader findings and caveats from the paper: No day 14 peak-response samples were available, so repertoires were characterized only after the peak T cell response. The whole spike protein was spanned by vaccine-associated CD4 TCRs, and dominant responses were seen in regions 160-218 and 743-854. Conclusions about previously exposed vaccinees were limited because only 5 or 6 AZD1222 recipients were SARS-CoV-2 seropositive at baseline. In the small 56-69-year group, the increase in depth fell short of significance, most likely because of low power. Nearly half of unique spike-specific TCRs reportedly recognized epitopes outside regions mutated in the B.1.351 and B.1.1.7 variants. A significant rise in spike-specific TCR breadth and depth was observed after two AZD1222 doses relative to day 0 and relative to MenACWY recipients. Participants were mostly white British and included more females than males, and it was suggested by the authors that clonal diversity may have been underestimated.

Details on this clone: Its antigen remains undetermined. No base quality information exists; no much larger clone differs at one position.

The time point label of this sample denotes: about 28 days (+/-7) after the second vaccine dose. Because spike-specific TCR depth and breadth did not differ between the two schedules, AZD1222 recipients who got a second dose at roughly 4 weeks were pooled with those who got a second dose at roughly 12 weeks. Vaccinee samples came from UK trials COV001 and COV002, including a single-blind randomized controlled phase 2/3 trial of AZD1222 (ChAdOx1 nCoV-19) in healthy adults. Trial participant PBMC samples were collected at day 0 and day 28 after the second dose for TCRbeta chain sequencing. From the cysteine through the phenylalanine, the CDR3 covers 16 amino acids. Of the read, only the CDR3 DNA is kept; its 48 bases are in frame from base 1. Trimming at the junction amounts to 0 bases on V and 0 bases on J, and the germline ends lie 9 bases apart. Based on the germline V gene, the CDR1 and CDR2 sequences are SGHRS and YFSETQ.

The CDR3 regions of human TCRbeta chains were subjected to immunosequencing. In the authors' own workflow: Repertoire TCRs were checked for matches against a reference library of SARS-CoV-2-specific TCRs that had been generated using the MIRA antigen-specificity platform. Breadth meant the fraction of unique TCRs that were SARS-CoV-2-associated, whereas depth meant the fraction of total T cells that were SARS-CoV-2-associated. Each spike-specific TCR was assigned to its reactive spike region and to a CD4 or CD8 class using the MIRA data. Log10-transformed breadth and depth values were compared by one-way ANOVA with Sidak's multiple comparisons tests. TCRdb took over this immuneACCESS table, retaining in-frame rearrangements with V and J assigned. Such tables are incomplete; in checked studies, under half of the missing clones stem from an unresolved V gene, and the remainder is unexplained. D and trimming come from the DNA, and the V and J calls and clone size come from that table. This sample lists approximately 52,000 clones; roughly 87% were detected once. Roughly 2.6% of the sample is held by the ten biggest clonotypes.

This clonotype originated in an adult who received the AZD1222 COVID-19 vaccine. The material was peripheral blood, obtained 28 days after the second AZD1222 dose. This sequence uses TRBV5-1 and TRBJ1-4; the D region possibly corresponds to TRBD1 (6 bases align). The DNA sequence reads TGCGCCAGCAGCTTGGTAGGGGGTGCAACTAATGAAAAACTGTTTTTT. This codes for CASSLVGGATNEKLFF.